The rows below give T cell receptor beta chains drawn from one sample of a study of blood T cell repertoires in COVID-19. Profiling relied on immunoSEQ multiplex PCR, and the TCRdb table lists in-frame clones only, not all of them. The sample contains 250,000 to 300,000 clones, just over 85% of which appear only once. The specimen was PBMCs or T cells enriched from blood (not recorded which). Receptors were obtained from a man between 18 and 35 years old who had recovered from COVID-19. CDR3s include the opening cysteine and the closing phenylalanine or tryptophan. The D gene is left open where the match is weak. The size entry is marked missing in some rows and otherwise reads once, few, many or a size class.

V	J	D	size	CDR3	DNA
TRBV2	TRBJ1-2	.	.	CASTIGGSGGYTF	TGTGCCAGCACCATTGGGGGGTCCGGCGGCTACACCTTC
TRBV28	TRBJ2-7	.	.	CASSLGLPYEQYF	TGTGCCAGCAGTTTGGGGCTACCCTACGAGCAGTACTTC
TRBV3-1/TRBV3-2	TRBJ1-4	.	.	CASSQDSYEKLFF	TGTGCCAGCAGCCAAGATTCGTATGAAAAACTGTTTTTT
TRBV7-2	TRBJ2-7	TRBD1	.	CASSLAGQDLYEQYF	TGTGCCAGCAGCTTAGCGGGACAGGATTTGTACGAGCAGTACTTC
TRBV2	TRBJ1-5	.	.	CASSRNRVDQPQHF	TGTGCCAGCAGTCGTAACAGGGTAGATCAGCCCCAGCATTTT
TRBV29-1	TRBJ1-6	.	.	CSVALGPYSPLHF	TGCAGCGTTGCCCTGGGGCCGTATTCACCCCTCCACTTT
TRBV19	TRBJ2-3	.	.	CASSIGAQGGTDTQYF	TGTGCCAGTAGTATAGGTGCCCAGGGCGGCACAGATACGCAGTATTTT
TRBV24-1	TRBJ2-3	TRBD1	once	CATSGIDRALDTQYF	TGTGCCACCAGTGGAATAGACAGGGCGCTCGATACGCAGTATTTT
TRBV28	TRBJ2-2	TRBD1	once	CASRGQGIPGELFF	TGTGCCAGCAGAGGACAGGGGATCCCCGGGGAGCTGTTTTTT
TRBV11-2	TRBJ2-7	TRBD2	.	CASSLGELAGAGQYF	TGTGCCAGCAGCTTAGGGGAGCTAGCGGGAGCGGGGCAGTACTTC
TRBV28	TRBJ1-3	.	few	CASSLPPSGSSGNTIYF	TGTGCCAGCAGTTTGCCTCCGTCGGGGAGCTCTGGAAACACCATATATTTT
TRBV15	TRBJ2-1	TRBD2	.	CATSRGQLAGANEQFF	TGTGCCACCAGCAGAGGTCAGCTAGCGGGAGCGAATGAGCAGTTCTTC
TRBV2	TRBJ1-1	TRBD1	.	CASRRGDTEAFF	TGTGCCAGCCGCAGGGGGGACACTGAAGCTTTCTTT